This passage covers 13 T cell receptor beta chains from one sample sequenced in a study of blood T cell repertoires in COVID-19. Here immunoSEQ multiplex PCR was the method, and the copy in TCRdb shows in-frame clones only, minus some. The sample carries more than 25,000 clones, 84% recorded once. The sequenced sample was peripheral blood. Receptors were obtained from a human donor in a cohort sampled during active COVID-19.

The CDR3 DNA reads as TGTGCCAGCAGTGAGGGGGGGGCCTACAATGAGCAGTTCTTC. Protein sequence: CASSEGGAYNEQFF. The chain carries TRBV28 and TRBJ2-1; tentative D call: TRBD2 (7 bases). The CDR3 is made up of 14 amino acids. Trimming removed 5 bases at V and 2 bases at J, with 10 bases between. Germline V gene lookup returns CDR1 MDHEN and CDR2 SYDVKM.

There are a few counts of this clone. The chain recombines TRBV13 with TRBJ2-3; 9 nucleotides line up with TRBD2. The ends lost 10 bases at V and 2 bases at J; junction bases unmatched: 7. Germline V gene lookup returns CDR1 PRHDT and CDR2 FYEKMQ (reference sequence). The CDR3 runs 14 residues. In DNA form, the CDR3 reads TGTGCCATCCTAGCGGGGATCTTCACAGATACGCAGTATTTT. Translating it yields CAILAGIFTDTQYF.

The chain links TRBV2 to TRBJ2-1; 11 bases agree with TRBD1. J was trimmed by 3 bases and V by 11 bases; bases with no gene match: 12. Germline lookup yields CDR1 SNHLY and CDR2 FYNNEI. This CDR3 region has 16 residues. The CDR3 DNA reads TGTGCCGATAGAAAAGGACAGGGGGCCGGCTACAATGAGCAGTTCTTC. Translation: CADRKGQGAGYNEQFF.

The CDR3 sequence: CASTKAGGRDNEQFF. The CDR3 bases are TGTGCCAGCACCAAAGCGGGGGGGCGCGACAATGAGCAGTTCTTC. V gene TRBV4-2 combines with J gene TRBJ2-1; 10 bases fit TRBD2. J gave up 5 bases and V 7 bases, and 8 bases lay outside the gene matches. CDR3 length equals 15 residues. Germline lookup yields CDR1 LGHNA and CDR2 YNFKEQ.

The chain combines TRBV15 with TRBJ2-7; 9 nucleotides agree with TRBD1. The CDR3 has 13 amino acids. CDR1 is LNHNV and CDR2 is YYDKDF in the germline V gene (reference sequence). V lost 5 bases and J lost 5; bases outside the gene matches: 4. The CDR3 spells CATSGDRVNEQYF. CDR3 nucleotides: TGTGCCACCAGCGGGGACAGGGTCAACGAGCAGTACTTC.

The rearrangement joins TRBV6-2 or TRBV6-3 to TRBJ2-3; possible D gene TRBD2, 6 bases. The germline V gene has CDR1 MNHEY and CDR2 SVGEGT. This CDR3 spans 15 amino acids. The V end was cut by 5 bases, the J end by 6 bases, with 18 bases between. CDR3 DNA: TGTGCCAGCAGTGTACGACTAGTAGGAATGGATACGCAGTATTTT. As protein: CASSVRLVGMDTQYF.

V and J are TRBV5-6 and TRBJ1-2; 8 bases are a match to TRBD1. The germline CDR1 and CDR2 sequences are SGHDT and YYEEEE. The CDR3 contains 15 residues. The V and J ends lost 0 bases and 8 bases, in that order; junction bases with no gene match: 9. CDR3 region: CASSLVGRGQGGYTF. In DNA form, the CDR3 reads TGTGCCAGCAGCTTGGTCGGCAGGGGGCAAGGCGGCTACACCTTC.

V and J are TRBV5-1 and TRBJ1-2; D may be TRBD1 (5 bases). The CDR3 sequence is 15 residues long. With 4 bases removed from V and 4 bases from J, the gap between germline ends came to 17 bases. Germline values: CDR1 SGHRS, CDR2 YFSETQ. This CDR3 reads CASSIGQGTLYGYTF. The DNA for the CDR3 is TGCGCCAGCAGCATTGGACAAGGCACCCTCTATGGCTACACCTTC.

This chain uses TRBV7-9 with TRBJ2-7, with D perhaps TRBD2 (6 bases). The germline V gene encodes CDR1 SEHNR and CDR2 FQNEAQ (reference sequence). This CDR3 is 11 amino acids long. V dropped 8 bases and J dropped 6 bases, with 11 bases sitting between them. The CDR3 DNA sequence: TGTGCCAGCGGGGGGTCGGGCGAGCAGTACTTC. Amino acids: CASGGSGEQYF.

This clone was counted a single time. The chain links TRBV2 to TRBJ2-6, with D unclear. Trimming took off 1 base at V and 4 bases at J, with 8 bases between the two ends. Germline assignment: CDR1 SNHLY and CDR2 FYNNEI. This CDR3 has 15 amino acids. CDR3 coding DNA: TGTGCCAGCAGTGAAGTTGTGACAGGGGCCAACGTCCTGACTTTC. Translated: CASSEVVTGANVLTF.

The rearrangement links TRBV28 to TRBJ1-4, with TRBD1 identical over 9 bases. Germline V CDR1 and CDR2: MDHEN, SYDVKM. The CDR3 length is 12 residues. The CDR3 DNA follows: TGTGTCTCACAGGGGGCTGGGGAAAAACTGTTTTTT. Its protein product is CVSQGAGEKLFF.

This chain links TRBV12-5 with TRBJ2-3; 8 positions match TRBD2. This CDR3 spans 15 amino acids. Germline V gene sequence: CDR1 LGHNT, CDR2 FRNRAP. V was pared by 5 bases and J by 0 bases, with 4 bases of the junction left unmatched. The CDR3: CASGPGGTSTDTQYF. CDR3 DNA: TGTGCTAGTGGTCCGGGGGGGACTAGCACAGATACGCAGTATTTT.

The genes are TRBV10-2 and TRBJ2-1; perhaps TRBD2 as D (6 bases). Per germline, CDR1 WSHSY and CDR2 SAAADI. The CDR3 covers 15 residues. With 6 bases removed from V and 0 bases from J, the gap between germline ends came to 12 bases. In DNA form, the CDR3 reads TGCGCCAGCAGAACAACCGGGGGCTCCTACAATGAGCAGTTCTTC. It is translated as CASRTTGGSYNEQFF.